One T cell receptor (beta chain) is described in this entry. This clonotype was seen ten or more times. Its antigen has not been determined. One base away there is no much larger clone; base qualities are not given. The sample is drawn from a study of Graves' ophthalmopathy and Graves' hyperthyroidism listed by TCRdb under 2018. For the wider study: Peripheral blood was collected at initial diagnosis, prior to any treatment. Following sample collection, hyperthyroidism patients were given methimazole at a starting dose of 30 mg daily, and ophthalmopathy patients were given high-dose intravenous methylprednisolone. In total, around 130 blood samples were TCR-sequenced: approximately 42 ophthalmopathy, 80 or so hyperthyroidism and approximately 17 hyperthyroidism-to-ophthalmopathy patients. For independent validation, a separate cohort was made up of 18 hyperthyroidism patients plus 17 patients who later progressed from hyperthyroidism to ophthalmopathy. A discovery set of 100 or so patients (roughly 43 ophthalmopathy, under 65 stable hyperthyroidism) was enrolled to explore V-J signatures distinguishing ophthalmopathy from hyperthyroidism. The study used TCR beta repertoire signatures to distinguish Graves' ophthalmopathy from Graves' hyperthyroidism and to predict progression to ophthalmopathy. T-cell repertoires of thyroid tissue and blood were compared in more than five hyperthyroidism patients.

For repertoire sequencing, TCR beta CDR3 regions were amplified from RNA transcripts. A first-round RT-PCR used HTBI primers with the Qiagen OneStep RT-PCR kit, followed by a second-round multiplex PCR, size selection and purification. Sequencing of the libraries was carried out on an Illumina HiSeq2000 in paired-end mode with 100 bp reads. The study's processing was this. SOAPnuke was used to process the reads, removing any read that contained adapters or uncalled bases, had a mean Phred below 15, or lacked an exact match to the constant primer or identifier. High-quality paired reads were merged with COPE v1.2.5. Clonotypes were defined as unique nucleotide sequences and were aligned to IMGT TRB V, D and J references using MiTCR v1.1. The analysis was limited to V-J combinations with a frequency above 0.0001, which together covered 99.2% of the repertoires. A TCR clonal expansion and chaos score per V-J combination was defined as the ratio of F50 clonal expansion to chaos observed in the TCRdist matrix. Welch's t-statistics and random forest were used to narrow the features down to roughly twelve V-J combinations, which were then fed into a naive Bayes classifier. The similarity between thyroid and blood repertoires was quantified using the Morisita-Horn index. The public reads were run again by TCRdb, first through fastp at Q25 and then through MiXCR, and only productive beta chains were kept. Each CDR3 protein appears once, grouped with its most common genes and DNA. TCRdb, not the authors, supplied the V and J calls. The sample records about 700,000 distinct CDR3 sequences, 35% to 50% of which are singletons. Jointly, the top ten make up about 3.3% of the sample.

The research as a whole found: In validation, the model predicted ophthalmopathy progression with 55% to 71% sensitivity and 72.22% specificity; some 13 predicted patients were CT-confirmed with GO in a median of approximately 6.2 months. The 13-signature model separated ophthalmopathy from stable hyperthyroidism with about 86% sensitivity and less than 83% specificity in cross-validation, and 80%/75% in the test set. No statistical method was used to set the sample size in advance, and the investigators knew which group each participant was assigned to. Most expanded thyroid clonotypes with a frequency above 0.001 also appeared in blood, which suggests that blood repertoires may reflect the immune response in the thyroid.

Ophthalmopathy patients had moderately to severely active disease, Clinical Activity Score of at least 3, NOSPECS grade of at least 4, and disease duration under 3 months. Patients with other autoimmune diseases, uncontrolled infections, pregnancy or lactation were excluded. Clinical symptoms, serum thyroxine, TRAb, thyroid ultrasound and orbital computed tomography formed the basis of the diagnosis. Ficoll-Paque density gradient centrifugation was used to isolate PBMCs from around 10 ml of fresh peripheral blood. Total RNA was extracted with Trizol reagent and quality-checked on an Agilent 2100 Bioanalyzer. Reading from cysteine to phenylalanine, the CDR3 counts 16 amino acids. Only CDR3 DNA remains: 48 bases, in frame from the first base. CDR1 and CDR2, per the germline V gene (reference sequence), are LNHDA and SQIVND. V is reduced by 2 bases and J by 1 base, leaving a spacing of 12 bases between them.

In this chain, TRBV19 is recombined with TRBJ1-5; TRBD1 is perhaps the D gene, given 6 matching bases. The sequencing input was peripheral blood. The TCR originated in an adult man with Graves' ophthalmopathy. In nucleotides, the sequence is TGTGCCAGTAGTATACGGCAGGGGACGAGCAATCAGCCCCAGCATTTT. Its protein is CASSIRQGTSNQPQHF.